The 25 T cell receptor beta chains below come from one sample, sequenced in a study of blood T cell repertoires in COVID-19 (dated by TCRdb to the early 2020s). Library preparation used the immunoSEQ multiplex PCR assay. This immuneACCESS table, as held by TCRdb, lists in-frame sequences with V and J called but not all clones. Of the missing ones, under half trace to an unresolved V gene in checked studies; the others have no known cause. Counted in this sample were nearly 400,000 clones; roughly 91% of them appeared once. Clones ranked in the top ten supply 1.7% of the sample. Sequencing input: PBMCs or T cells enriched from blood (not recorded which). These TCRs come from a woman aged 30 to 39 who had recovered from COVID-19.

The gene calls are TRBV6-1 and TRBJ2-1; 10 nucleotides line up with TRBD2. J gave up 5 bases and V 2 bases, and 9 bases lay outside the gene matches. Germline V gives CDR1 MNHNS, CDR2 SASEGT. This CDR3 spans 17 amino acids. CDR3 DNA sequence: TGTGCCAGCAGTGAATTTGTTGGGCTAGCGGGAGACAATGAGCAGTTCTTC. This codes for CASSEFVGLAGDNEQFF.

The chain is built from TRBV6-5 and TRBJ1-1, with 7 bases matching TRBD1. Losses at the gene ends were 4 bases for V and 6 bases for J; bases not matched to a gene: 2. Germline V gene lookup returns CDR1 MNHEY and CDR2 SVGAGI. This CDR3 spans 12 amino acids. CDR3 sequence reads: CASSFQGAEAFF. The CDR3 bases are TGTGCCAGCAGTTTCCAGGGGGCTGAAGCTTTCTTT.

The V gene is TRBV5-1, the J gene TRBJ1-6; D not resolved. The CDR3 has 16 amino acids. Germline CDR1 SGHRS, CDR2 YFSETQ. V was shortened by 4 bases and J by 9 bases, with 20 bases between the two germline ends. Here the CDR3 reads CASSPEWQNDGSPLHF. DNA for the CDR3: TGCGCCAGCAGCCCGGAGTGGCAGAATGATGGTTCACCCCTCCACTTT.

The chain employs TRBV13 and TRBJ1-1; TRBD1 is a possible D gene (5 bases). This CDR3 spans 14 amino acids. Germline V gives CDR1 PRHDT, CDR2 FYEKMQ (reference sequence). Trimming pared 7 bases from V and 0 bases from J, leaving 12 bases between. The CDR3 loop reads CASNTVRVNTEAFF. In nucleotides, the CDR3 is TGTGCCAGCAACACGGTCAGGGTGAACACTGAAGCTTTCTTT.

CDR3 bases: TGTGCCAGCACCCCGGGACAGTATAATTCACCCCTCCACTTT. This sequence encodes CASTPGQYNSPLHF. The chain carries TRBV27 and TRBJ1-6; 7 positions match TRBD1. V dropped 7 bases and J dropped 4; count of bases not matched to a gene: 4. The CDR3 contains 14 residues. CDR1 MNHEY and CDR2 SMNVEV come from the germline V gene (reference sequence).

The CDR3 DNA reads as TGTGCCAGCAGTATAAGAATCGGGTGGGCTAGCGGGAGTCACACCGGGGAGCTGTTTTTT. As protein: CASSIRIGWASGSHTGELFF. The chain carries TRBV28 and TRBJ2-2; TRBD2 matches 10 bases. Looked up from germline, CDR1 is MDHEN and CDR2 is SYDVKM. Germline trimming cut 5 bases from V and 3 bases from J; bases unmatched to any gene: 18. This CDR3 has 20 residues.

The V call is TRBV23-1, the J call TRBJ1-2, with a weak D call TRBD1 (5 bases). TRBV23-1 is an ORF, with its function uncertain. Trimming stripped 0 bases from V and 4 bases from J, with 9 bases between. The CDR3 consists of 14 residues. The CDR3 is CASSQSQGSYGYTF. The CDR3 nucleotides read TGCGCCAGCAGTCAATCGCAGGGTTCCTATGGCTACACCTTC.

The CDR3 DNA follows: TGTGCCACCAGCAGCGACAACGCCCGTGTAGTCGAGCAGTACTTC. Translated: CATSSDNARVVEQYF. The genes are TRBV15 and TRBJ2-7; D not resolved. The germline V and J ends were trimmed by 3 bases and 6 bases, with 18 bases remaining between them. The germline gives CDR1 LNHNV, CDR2 YYDKDF (reference sequence). The CDR3 runs 15 residues.

The chain carries TRBV10-3 and TRBJ1-6; D not resolved. This CDR3 region has 14 residues. Germline assignment: CDR1 ENHRY and CDR2 SYGVKD. V gave up 11 bases and J gave up 7 bases, with 18 bases separating them. CDR3 in amino acids: CAASSLSVNSPLHF. CDR3 nucleotides: TGTGCCGCCTCTAGCCTAAGCGTGAATTCACCCCTCCACTTT.

This rearrangement joins TRBV5-6 to TRBJ2-3, with a possible D match to TRBD1 (5 bases). CDR1 and CDR2 from the germline V gene are SGHDT and YYEEEE. V lost 0 bases to trimming and J lost 3 bases, with 5 bases between them. The CDR3 spans 13 residues. For the CDR3, the DNA is TGTGCCAGCAGCTTGGAGGGGACAGATACGCAGTATTTT. Translation gives CASSLEGTDTQYF.

V gene TRBV2 combines with J gene TRBJ2-3; D is ambiguous. Germline V gene sequence: CDR1 SNHLY, CDR2 FYNNEI. This CDR3 is built from 14 residues. V was clipped by 3 bases and J by 0 bases, with 7 bases between them. The CDR3 sequence is CASSEGLSTDTQYF. DNA for the CDR3: TGTGCCAGCAGTGAGGGCTTAAGCACAGATACGCAGTATTTT.

Only one count was recorded for this clone. The chain couples TRBV19 to TRBJ1-2, with TRBD1 identical over 10 bases. Germline CDR1 LNHDA, CDR2 SQIVND (reference sequence). The CDR3 runs 15 residues. V was clipped by 7 bases and J by 4 bases; unmatched bases: 9. The CDR3 bases are TGTGCCAGTATGGACAGGGGGACGCCCCTCTATGGCTACACCTTC. Protein sequence: CASMDRGTPLYGYTF.

J is TRBJ1-4 and V is TRBV9; D not certain. Germline-derived CDR1 and CDR2 are SGDLS and YYNGEE. The ends were cut back, 0 bases at V and 3 bases at J, with 6 bases in the middle. The length of the CDR3 is 14 residues. This CDR3 reads CASSVDLANEKLFF. The DNA for the CDR3 is TGTGCCAGCAGCGTAGACCTAGCTAATGAAAAACTGTTTTTT.

This chain joins TRBV12-5 and TRBJ1-4; D is undetermined. The V gene's germline CDR1 is LGHNT and CDR2 FRNRAP. This CDR3 comprises 14 residues. The V end lost 1 base, the J end lost 2 bases, and 5 bases lay between the germline ends. The CDR3 DNA reads TGTGCTAGTGGTTTGGGAGGGACTAATGAAAAACTGTTTTTT. Translating gives CASGLGGTNEKLFF.

J is TRBJ1-4 and V is TRBV3-1 (or the pseudogene TRBV3-2), with TRBD1 as a possible D gene (6 bases). CDR3 size: 13 residues. Germline assignment: CDR1 LGHDT and CDR2 YNNKEL (reference sequence). V lost 4 bases, J lost 10 bases, and 13 bases lay in between. DNA for the CDR3: TGTGCCAGCAGCCCACAGGGACGGAGAAAACTGTTTTTT. It yields the protein CASSPQGRRKLFF.

The chain links TRBV7-8 to TRBJ2-3, with 8 nucleotides matching TRBD1. The germline V gene encodes CDR1 SGHVS and CDR2 FQNEAQ. The V segment lost 1 base and the J segment 4 bases; nucleotides outside the gene matches: 7. The CDR3 consists of 16 residues. CDR3 amino acids: CASSLERQGLADTQYF. As DNA, the CDR3 is TGTGCCAGCAGCTTAGAACGACAGGGGTTGGCAGATACGCAGTATTTT.

The rearrangement joins TRBV9 to TRBJ1-2; D is unclear. V was pared by 7 bases and J by 4 bases, with 8 bases between. Germline assignment: CDR1 SGDLS and CDR2 YYNGEE. The CDR3 runs to 11 residues. CDR3 nucleotides: TGTGCCAGCGTGGAGAGCTATGGCTACACCTTC. Translating it yields CASVESYGYTF.

This clone was observed a few times. The chain uses TRBV24-1 and TRBJ2-7, with TRBD1 matching 9 bases. V lost 9 bases to trimming and J lost 1 base; unmatched junction nucleotides: 9. CDR1 and CDR2 from the germline V gene are KGHDR and SFDVKD. The CDR3 runs to 15 residues. Here the CDR3 reads CATRHGTGPSYEQYF. Written as DNA, the CDR3 is TGTGCCACCCGTCATGGGACAGGGCCTTCCTACGAGCAGTACTTC.

This clone was found a few times. The chain links TRBV3-1 (or the pseudogene TRBV3-2) to TRBJ2-1, with D unresolved. The CDR3 contains 12 residues. The germline V gene encodes CDR1 LGHDT and CDR2 YNNKEL (reference sequence). V was clipped by 5 bases and J by 8 bases, with 10 bases between them. CDR3: CASSSAAYEQFF. The CDR3 DNA is TGTGCCAGCAGCTCCGCCGCGTATGAGCAGTTCTTC.

The gene calls are TRBV19 and TRBJ1-5; 7 nucleotides line up with TRBD1. Germline V gene lookup returns CDR1 LNHDA and CDR2 SQIVND (reference sequence). This CDR3 contains 14 residues. V lost 5 bases, J lost 9 bases, and 10 bases stayed unmatched. For the CDR3, the DNA is TGTGCCAGTAGTCCACAGGGGTCCGAGCCGCCCCAGCATTTT. It codes for CASSPQGSEPPQHF.

The chain carries TRBV7-8 and TRBJ2-7, with TRBD2 matching over 8 bases. With V trimmed by 3 bases and J by 3 bases, 4 bases remained unmatched. CDR1 and CDR2 from the germline V gene are SGHVS and FQNEAQ. CDR3 length: 14 residues. CDR3 bases: TGTGCCAGCAGCTTGAATAGCGGGATCTACGAGCAGTACTTC. Its protein is CASSLNSGIYEQYF.

The J gene is TRBJ1-2, the V gene TRBV7-9, with D uncertain. The CDR3 spans 14 residues. CDR1 is SEHNR and CDR2 is FQNEAQ in the germline V gene (reference sequence). V lost 5 bases to trimming and J lost 0 bases, with 10 bases between them. The CDR3 spells CASSQLQSNYGYTF. CDR3 sequence (DNA): TGTGCCAGCAGCCAGTTACAGTCTAACTATGGCTACACCTTC.

The rearrangement links TRBV7-2 to TRBJ1-2; weak D call: TRBD1 (6 bases). Germline V gene sequence: CDR1 SGHTA, CDR2 FQGNSA. With 4 bases removed from V and 3 bases from J, the gap between germline ends came to 9 bases. The CDR3 is made up of 13 amino acids. The CDR3: CASSSQGYYGYTF. CDR3 DNA: TGTGCCAGCAGCTCACAGGGCTACTATGGCTACACCTTC.

V gene TRBV6-4 combines with J gene TRBJ1-2; maybe TRBD1 (5 bases). The CDR3 loop spans 16 amino acids. CDR1 is MRHNA and CDR2 is SNTAGT in the germline V gene. V gave up 7 bases and J gave up 3 bases, with 21 bases separating them. The CDR3: CASTPRGLPGDYGYTF. In nucleotides, the CDR3 is TGTGCCAGCACCCCCCGGGGGTTACCGGGGGACTATGGCTACACCTTC.

The chain couples TRBV20-1 to TRBJ1-1; tentative D call: TRBD1 (5 bases). The germline gives CDR1 DFQATT, CDR2 SNEGSKA (reference sequence). The CDR3 has 10 residues. Between the trimmed V and J ends, which lost 3 bases and 8 bases, there was a span of 7 bases. The CDR3, as DNA: TGCAGTGCTAGCAGGGTCGAAGCTTTCTTT. Translation: CSASRVEAFF.